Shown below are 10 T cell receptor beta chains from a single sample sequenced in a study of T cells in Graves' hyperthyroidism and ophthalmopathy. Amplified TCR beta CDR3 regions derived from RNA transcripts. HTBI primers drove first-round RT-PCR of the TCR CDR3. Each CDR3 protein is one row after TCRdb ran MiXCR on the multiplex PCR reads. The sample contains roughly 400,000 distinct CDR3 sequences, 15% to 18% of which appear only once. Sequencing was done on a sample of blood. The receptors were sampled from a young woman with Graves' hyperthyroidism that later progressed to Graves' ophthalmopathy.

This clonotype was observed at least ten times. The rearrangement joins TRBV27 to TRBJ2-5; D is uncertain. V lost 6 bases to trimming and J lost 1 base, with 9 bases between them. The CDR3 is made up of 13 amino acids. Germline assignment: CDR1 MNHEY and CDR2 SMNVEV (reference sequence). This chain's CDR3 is CASRSLLQETQYF. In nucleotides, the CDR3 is TGTGCCAGCAGGAGTCTCCTCCAAGAGACCCAGTACTTC.

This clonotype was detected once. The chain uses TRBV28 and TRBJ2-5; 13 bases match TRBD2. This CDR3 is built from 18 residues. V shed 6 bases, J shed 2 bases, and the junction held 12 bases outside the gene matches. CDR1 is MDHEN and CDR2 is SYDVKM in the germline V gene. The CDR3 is CASRIPVGLAGKQETQYF. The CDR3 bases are TGTGCCAGCAGGATCCCGGTGGGACTAGCGGGGAAACAAGAGACCCAGTACTTC.

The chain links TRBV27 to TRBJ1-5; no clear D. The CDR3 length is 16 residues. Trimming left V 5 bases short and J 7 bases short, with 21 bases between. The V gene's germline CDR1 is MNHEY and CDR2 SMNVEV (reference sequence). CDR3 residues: CASSPHGLGGGQPQHF. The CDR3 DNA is TGTGCCAGCAGTCCGCATGGGTTGGGAGGAGGCCAGCCCCAGCATTTT.

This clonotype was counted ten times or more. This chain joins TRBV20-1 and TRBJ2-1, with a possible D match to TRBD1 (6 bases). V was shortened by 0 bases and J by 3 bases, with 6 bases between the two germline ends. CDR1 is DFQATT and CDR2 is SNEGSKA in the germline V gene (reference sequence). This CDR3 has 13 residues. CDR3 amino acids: CSARDRGYNEQFF. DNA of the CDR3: TGCAGTGCTAGAGACAGGGGCTACAATGAGCAGTTCTTC.

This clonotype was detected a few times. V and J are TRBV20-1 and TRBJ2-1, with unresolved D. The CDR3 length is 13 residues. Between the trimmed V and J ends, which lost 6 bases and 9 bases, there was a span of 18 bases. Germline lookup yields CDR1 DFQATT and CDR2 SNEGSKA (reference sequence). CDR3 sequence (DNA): TGCAGTGCCATTTCGATCGTGGTTTTTGAGCAGTTCTTC. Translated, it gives CSAISIVVFEQFF.

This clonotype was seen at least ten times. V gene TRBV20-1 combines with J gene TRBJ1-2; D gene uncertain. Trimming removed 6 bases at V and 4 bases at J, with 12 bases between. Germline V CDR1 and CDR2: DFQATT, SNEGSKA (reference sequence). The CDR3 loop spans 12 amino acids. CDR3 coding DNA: TGCAGTGCCAAAGATGGGAGCTATGGCTACACCTTC. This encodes CSAKDGSYGYTF.

The CDR3 DNA follows: TGCGCCAGCAGTGAGGAGGGCCTCACAGATACGCAGTATTTT. Protein product: CASSEEGLTDTQYF. The V gene is TRBV10-1, the J gene TRBJ2-3; tentative D call: TRBD2 (5 bases). Between the trimmed V and J ends, which lost 2 bases and 2 bases, there was a span of 8 bases. This CDR3 has 14 amino acids. Germline CDR1 WNHNN, CDR2 SYGVQD (reference sequence).

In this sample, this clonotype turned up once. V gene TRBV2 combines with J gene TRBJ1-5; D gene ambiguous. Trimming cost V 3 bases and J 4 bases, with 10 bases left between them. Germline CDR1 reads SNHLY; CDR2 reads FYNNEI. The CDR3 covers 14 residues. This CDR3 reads CASSDGSFNQPQHF. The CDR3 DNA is TGTGCCAGCAGTGACGGCAGCTTTAATCAGCCCCAGCATTTT.

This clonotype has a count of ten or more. CDR3 sequence reads: CASSLLTDEQYF. CDR3 DNA sequence: TGTGCCAGCAGCTTACTGACTGACGAGCAGTACTTC. The V gene is TRBV7-9, the J gene TRBJ2-7; D is ambiguous. Trimming pared 2 bases from V and 5 bases from J, leaving 7 bases between. Germline CDR1 reads SEHNR; CDR2 reads FQNEAQ (reference sequence). The CDR3 is 12 residues long.

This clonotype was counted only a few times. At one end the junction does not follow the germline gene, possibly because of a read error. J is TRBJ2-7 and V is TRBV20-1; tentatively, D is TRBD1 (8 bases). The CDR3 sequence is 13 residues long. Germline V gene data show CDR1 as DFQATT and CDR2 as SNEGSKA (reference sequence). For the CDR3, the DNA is TGCAGTGCGTCCGACAGGGGAGGGTACGAACAGTACTTC. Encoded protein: CSASDRGGYEQYF.